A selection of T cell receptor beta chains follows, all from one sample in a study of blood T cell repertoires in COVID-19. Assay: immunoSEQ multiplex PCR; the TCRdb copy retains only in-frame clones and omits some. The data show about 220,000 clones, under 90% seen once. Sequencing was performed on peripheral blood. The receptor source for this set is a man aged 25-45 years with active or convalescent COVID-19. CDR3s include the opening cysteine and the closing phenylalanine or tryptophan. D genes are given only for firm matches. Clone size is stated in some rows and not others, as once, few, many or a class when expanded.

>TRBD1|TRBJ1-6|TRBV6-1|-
TGTGCCAGCAGTGAACAGGACAGGGGAGATTCACCCCTCCACTTT
CASSEQDRGDSPLHF
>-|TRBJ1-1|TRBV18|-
TGTGCCAGCTCTCCCCAAGGGGGTTTTTCTGAAGCTTTCTTT
CASSPQGGFSEAFF
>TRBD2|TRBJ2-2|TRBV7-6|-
TGTGCCAGCAGCTATAGCGGGGGTGTGAACACCGGGGAGCTGTTTTTT
CASSYSGGVNTGELFF
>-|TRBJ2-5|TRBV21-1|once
TGTGCCAGCAGCAGAGGAGGGTGGGAGACCCAGTACTTC
CASSRGGWETQYF
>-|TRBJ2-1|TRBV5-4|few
TGTGCCAGCACGGGGTCACGAAGCTCCTACAATGAGCAGTTCTTC
CASTGSRSSYNEQFF
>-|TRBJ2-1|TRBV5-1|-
TGCGCCAGCAGCATCGGACCCGGGGGTTCCTACAATGAGCAGTTCTTC
CASSIGPGGSYNEQFF
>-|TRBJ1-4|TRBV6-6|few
TGTGCCAGCAGTGGGGGCCCCGCAACTAATGAAAAACTGTTTTTT
CASSGGPATNEKLFF
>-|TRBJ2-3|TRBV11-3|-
TGTGCCAGCAGCATTCAAGCCTCCGGGTCGGGGGTAGATACGCAGTATTTT
CASSIQASGSGVDTQYF
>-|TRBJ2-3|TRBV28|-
TGTGCCAGCAGTTTATTCTCTCCTGGGGACAATAAGGATACGCAGTATTTT
CASSLFSPGDNKDTQYF
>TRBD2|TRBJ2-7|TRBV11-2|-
TGTGCCAGCAGCTTAGGTCGGGAGGGTTACGAGCAGTACTTC
CASSLGREGYEQYF
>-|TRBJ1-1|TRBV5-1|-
TGCGCCAGCAGCGACGGGGGGAGGACTGAAGCTTTCTTT
CASSDGGRTEAFF
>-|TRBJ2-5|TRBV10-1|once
TGCGCCAGCAGTGAAGACAGCGGGGAGACCCAGTACTTC
CASSEDSGETQYF
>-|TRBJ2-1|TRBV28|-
TGTGCCAGCACTCCCGCGGGCTACTACAATGAGCAGTTCTTC
CASTPAGYYNEQFF
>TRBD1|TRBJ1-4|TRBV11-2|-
TGTGCCAGCAGCTTAGTTCCAGGGGGGCGTGAAAAACTGTTTTTT
CASSLVPGGREKLFF
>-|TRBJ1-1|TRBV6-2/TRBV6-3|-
TGTGCCAGCAGACCTCCCCCTCGGCGGATGAACACTGAAGCTTTCTTT
CASRPPPRRMNTEAFF
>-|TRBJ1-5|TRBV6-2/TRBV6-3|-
TGTGCCAGCAGTCAGGACAGTAATCAGCCCCAGCATTTT
CASSQDSNQPQHF
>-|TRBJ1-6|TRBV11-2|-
TGTGCCAGCAGCGCCCTGACGAGGTCACCCCTCCACTTT
CASSALTRSPLHF
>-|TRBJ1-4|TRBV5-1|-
TGCGCCAGCAGCTTGGAGGGGTTGGCTAATGAAAAACTGTTTTTT
CASSLEGLANEKLFF
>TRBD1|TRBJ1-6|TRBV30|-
TGTGCCTGGATTCGAAACACAGGGGGCAATTCACCCCTCCACTTT
CAWIRNTGGNSPLHF
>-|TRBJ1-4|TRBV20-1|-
TGCAGTGCTAATGGGAGGGAGAAACTGTTTTTT
CSANGREKLFF
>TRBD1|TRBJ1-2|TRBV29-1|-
TGCAGCGTTTCCGGGACAGGGCTTATCAGTGGCTACACCTTC
CSVSGTGLISGYTF
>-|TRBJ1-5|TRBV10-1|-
TGCGCCAAAGGCCACGATAATCTTCAAGGGGATATTAGCAATCAGCCCCAGCATTTT
CAKGHDNLQGDISNQPQHF
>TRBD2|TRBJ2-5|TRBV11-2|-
TGTGCCAGCAGCTTAGGACCAGCGGGGGAAGAGACCCAGTACTTC
CASSLGPAGEETQYF
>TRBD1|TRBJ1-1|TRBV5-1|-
TGCGCCAGCAGCGTGCAGGGGGCAGGATTGATGGGTACTGAAGCTTTCTTT
CASSVQGAGLMGTEAFF
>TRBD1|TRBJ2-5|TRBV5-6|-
TGTGCCAGCAGTAAATTCGGGGACAGCCGAAAAGAGACCCAGTACTTC
CASSKFGDSRKETQYF
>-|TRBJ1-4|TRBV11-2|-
TGTGCCAGCAGCCCCGAGTCAAGGGGGTTCGAAAAACTGTTTTTT
CASSPESRGFEKLFF
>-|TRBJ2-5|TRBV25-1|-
TGTGCCAGCGGGTTTGGAGGACGGGAGGAGACCCAGTACTTC
CASGFGGREETQYF
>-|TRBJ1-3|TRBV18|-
TGTGCCAGCTCACCACCCCGGGGATCTGGAAACACCATATATTTT
CASSPPRGSGNTIYF
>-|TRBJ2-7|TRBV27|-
TGTGCCAGCAGTTCCCACAGCTCCTACGAGCAGTACTTC
CASSSHSSYEQYF
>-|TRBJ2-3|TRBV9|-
TGTGCCAGCAGCTCCCCAGGGCCGAGTACAGATACGCAGTATTTT
CASSSPGPSTDTQYF
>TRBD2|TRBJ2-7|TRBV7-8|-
TGTGCCAGCAGCTTTGCGGGGGGGGTCTACGAGCAGTACTTC
CASSFAGGVYEQYF
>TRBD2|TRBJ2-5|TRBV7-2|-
TGTGCCAGCAGCTTACCGGGGGGGTTAGAGACCCAGTACTTC
CASSLPGGLETQYF
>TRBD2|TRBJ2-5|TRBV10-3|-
TGTGCCATCAGTATGGCGGGGGTCGAGGAGACCCAGTACTTC
CAISMAGVEETQYF
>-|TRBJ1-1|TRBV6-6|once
TGTGCCAGCAGTGGACAGACTGAAGCTTTCTTT
CASSGQTEAFF
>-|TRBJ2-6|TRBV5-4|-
TGTGCCAGCAGCTCCGCCAAACAGGGCTTGAGTGGGGCCAACGTCCTGACTTTC
CASSSAKQGLSGANVLTF
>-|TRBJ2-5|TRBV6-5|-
TGTGCCAGCGGGGTATCGGGAAAAGAGACCCAGTACTTC
CASGVSGKETQYF
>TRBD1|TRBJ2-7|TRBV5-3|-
TGTGCCAGAAGCCAGCGTCTTCAGGGGGCGACATACTACGAGCAGTACTTC
CARSQRLQGATYYEQYF